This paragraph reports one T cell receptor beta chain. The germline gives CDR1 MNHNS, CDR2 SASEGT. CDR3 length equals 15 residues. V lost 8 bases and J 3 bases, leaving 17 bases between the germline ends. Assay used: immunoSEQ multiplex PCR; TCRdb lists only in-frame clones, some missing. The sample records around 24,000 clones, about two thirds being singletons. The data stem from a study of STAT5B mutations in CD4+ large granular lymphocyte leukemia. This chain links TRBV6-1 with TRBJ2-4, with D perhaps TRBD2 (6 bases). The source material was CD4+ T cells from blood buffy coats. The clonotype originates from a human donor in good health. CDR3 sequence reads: CASSPGDQIKNIQYF. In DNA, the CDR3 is TGTGCCAGCTCTCCGGGAGACCAAATCAAAAACATTCAGTACTTC.